Each of the 5 T cell receptor beta chains below was sequenced from the same sample in a study of T cell responses to AZD1222 COVID-19 vaccine. Some clones are missing from TCRdb's copy, which holds only in-frame ones; the method was immunoSEQ multiplex PCR. The sample has 120,000 to 150,000 clones, nearly 90% seen once. The sequenced sample was peripheral blood, obtained on day 0 of AZD1222 vaccination. These TCRs come from an adult in good health.

This clone came up a few times. This sample also contains other DNA sequences that code for the same CDR3. The rearrangement links TRBV9 to TRBJ1-5; D is undetermined. Trimming pared 0 bases from V and 1 base from J, leaving 5 bases between. The germline gives CDR1 SGDLS, CDR2 YYNGEE. The CDR3 spans 14 residues. CDR3 region: CASSVAGSNQPQHF. CDR3 nucleotides: TGTGCCAGCAGCGTAGCGGGGAGCAATCAGCCCCAGCATTTT.

The chain uses TRBV6-6 and TRBJ2-7, with 15 bases lining up with TRBD2. The germline V gene has CDR1 MNHNY and CDR2 SVGAGI (reference sequence). V lost 6 bases, J lost 4 bases, and 4 bases stayed unmatched. CDR3 length: 15 residues. This CDR3 is CASSDGLAGGYEQYF. For the CDR3, the DNA is TGTGCCAGCAGCGATGGACTAGCGGGAGGGTACGAGCAGTACTTC.

This chain links TRBV18 with TRBJ2-3, with D maybe TRBD2 (7 bases). Germline V lookup: CDR1 KGHSH, CDR2 LQKENI. Between the trimmed V and J ends, which lost 3 bases and 4 bases, there was a span of 17 bases. CDR3 size: 16 residues. The CDR3 is CASSPRGSAGADTQYF. CDR3 in DNA: TGTGCCAGCTCACCGAGGGGGTCGGCGGGGGCAGATACGCAGTATTTT.

This chain connects TRBV28 to TRBJ1-2; D gene ambiguous. The germline gives CDR1 MDHEN, CDR2 SYDVKM. This CDR3 has 14 residues. V lost 3 bases to trimming and J lost 4 bases, with 12 bases between them. The DNA of the CDR3 is TGTGCCAGCAGTTTCCCCCGCACGTCCTATGGCTACACCTTC. Translating gives CASSFPRTSYGYTF.

The chain couples TRBV28 to TRBJ1-4; TRBD1 matches at 10 bases. V was pared by 8 bases and J by 9 bases, with 12 bases of the junction left unmatched. The germline CDR1 and CDR2 sequences are MDHEN and SYDVKM. The CDR3 totals 15 residues. This chain's CDR3 is CASSNGGTGAQKLFF. CDR3 nucleotide sequence: TGTGCCAGCTCCAACGGGGGGACAGGGGCGCAAAAACTGTTTTTT.